The source of this TCR beta chain is a study of control samples from healthy donors and cancer patients. Libraries were prepared by immunoSEQ multiplex PCR; TCRdb keeps only in-frame clonotypes and omits some of them. This sample has about 130,000 clones, with roughly nine tenths found just once. The germline gives CDR1 KGHDR, CDR2 SFDVKD. The CDR3 runs to 15 residues. Trimming removed 5 bases at V and 8 bases at J, with 18 bases between. The genes are TRBV24-1 and TRBJ2-1; D may be TRBD1 or TRBD2 (5 bases each). The TCR was taken from a man aged 18 to 29 in good health. Sample: blood. Here the CDR3 reads CATSVLQGPGDEQFF. DNA for the CDR3: TGTGCCACCAGTGTATTGCAGGGACCAGGCGATGAGCAGTTCTTC.